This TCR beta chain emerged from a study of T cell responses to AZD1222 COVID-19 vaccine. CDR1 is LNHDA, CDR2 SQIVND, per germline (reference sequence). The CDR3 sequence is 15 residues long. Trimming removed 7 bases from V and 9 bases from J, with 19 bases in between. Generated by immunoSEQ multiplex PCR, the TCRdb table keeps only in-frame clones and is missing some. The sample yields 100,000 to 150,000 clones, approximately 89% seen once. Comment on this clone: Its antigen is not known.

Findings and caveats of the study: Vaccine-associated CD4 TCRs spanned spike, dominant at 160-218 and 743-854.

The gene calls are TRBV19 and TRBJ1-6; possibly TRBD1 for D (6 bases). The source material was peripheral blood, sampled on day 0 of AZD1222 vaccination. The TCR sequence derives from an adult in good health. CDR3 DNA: TGTGCCAGTACCGAAGCAGGGGCCGGGATTTCACCCCTCCACTTT. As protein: CASTEAGAGISPLHF.